Listed here are 32 T cell receptor beta chains from one sample, sequenced in a study of human versus mouse CDR3 diversity and MHC coevolution. Libraries were prepared by immunoSEQ multiplex PCR; TCRdb keeps only in-frame clonotypes and omits some of them. The sample consists of tens of thousands of clones, 85% to 95% of them appearing once. Source material: naive CD4+ T cells from blood. Described subset: CD45RO-negative CD62L-positive naive CD4 T cells. The receptor source for this set is a person between 25 and 69 years old in good health.

The chain employs TRBV5-4 and TRBJ2-4, with TRBD2 matching 9 bases. This CDR3 contains 17 residues. CDR1 is SGHNT, CDR2 YYREEE, per germline (reference sequence). The V segment lost 3 bases and the J segment 5 bases; nucleotides outside the gene matches: 12. The CDR3 DNA reads as TGTGCCAGCAGCTCAGGGCCCTTTAGGACTAGCGAAAACATTCAGTACTTC. This sequence encodes CASSSGPFRTSENIQYF.

The rearrangement joins TRBV4-3 to TRBJ1-2; TRBD1 agrees at 9 bases. Looked up from germline, CDR1 is LGHNA and CDR2 is YSLEER. Trimming removed 3 bases from V and 8 bases from J; junction bases left unmatched: 13. This CDR3 is 16 amino acids long. CDR3 region: CASSQYLETGGLGYTF. CDR3 DNA sequence: TGCGCCAGCAGCCAGTATCTAGAGACAGGGGGTTTGGGCTACACCTTC.

The V gene is TRBV9, the J gene TRBJ2-7, with 7 bases aligning to TRBD2. Germline values: CDR1 SGDLS, CDR2 YYNGEE. CDR3 length equals 15 residues. Trimming took 0 bases from V and 2 from J; bases not matched to a gene: 5. The CDR3 protein is CASSVGGGGPYEQYF. CDR3 DNA: TGTGCCAGCAGCGTAGGGGGGGGAGGGCCCTACGAGCAGTACTTC.

To note about this clone: At the DNA level, this CDR3 is encoded by other sequences in the same sample as well. The chain employs TRBV7-9 and TRBJ2-1, with D tentatively TRBD1 (6 bases). This CDR3 is built from 13 residues. Germline CDR1 SEHNR, CDR2 FQNEAQ (reference sequence). V was cut by 5 bases and J by 4 bases, with 9 bases left in between. Here the CDR3 reads CASSPGQYNEQFF. CDR3 DNA sequence: TGTGCCAGCAGCCCCGGACAGTACAATGAGCAGTTCTTC.

The chain joins TRBV7-6 to TRBJ2-7, with 10 bases lining up with TRBD1. The CDR3 runs to 15 residues. Germline assignment: CDR1 SGHVS and CDR2 FNYEAQ. J was trimmed by 2 bases and V by 1 base; bases with no gene match: 2. The CDR3 coding sequence is TGTGCCAGCAGCTTAGGGACAGGGGGGACCTACGAGCAGTACTTC. Amino acids: CASSLGTGGTYEQYF.

The V and J genes are TRBV5-1 and TRBJ2-3; TRBD2 aligns across 15 bases. Trimming cost V 3 bases and J 0 bases; bases outside gene matches: 8. CDR1 is SGHRS and CDR2 is YFSETQ in the germline V gene. The CDR3 loop spans 19 amino acids. CDR3 DNA: TGCGCCAGCAGCTCGGGACTAGCGGGGGGCAGGGGTAGCACAGATACGCAGTATTTT. Protein sequence: CASSSGLAGGRGSTDTQYF.

J is TRBJ2-2 and V is TRBV9, with TRBD2 matching 8 bases. The CDR3 loop spans 15 amino acids. Germline trimming cut 0 bases from V and 6 bases from J; bases unmatched to any gene: 4. Per germline, CDR1 SGDLS and CDR2 YYNGEE. The CDR3 spells CASSVVAGTAGELFF. The CDR3 bases are TGTGCCAGCAGCGTAGTAGCGGGAACGGCCGGGGAGCTGTTTTTT.

V usage is TRBV27 and J usage is TRBJ2-7, with D maybe TRBD1 (6 bases). Germline-derived CDR1 and CDR2 are MNHEY and SMNVEV (reference sequence). V was cut by 3 bases and J by 0 bases, with 15 bases left in between. The CDR3 spans 16 residues. This CDR3 is CASSFTTGSVSYEQYF. As DNA, the CDR3 is TGTGCCAGCAGTTTCACGACAGGATCTGTCTCCTACGAGCAGTACTTC.

The rearrangement joins TRBV18 to TRBJ1-3; the match to TRBD1 covers 12 bases. V gave up 1 base and J gave up 5 bases; unmatched junction bases: 3. The CDR3 totals 16 residues. Germline V gives CDR1 KGHSH, CDR2 LQKENI. The CDR3, as DNA: TGTGCCAGCTCACCACTGGGACAGGGGGCCCGAAACACCATATATTTT. Translating it yields CASSPLGQGARNTIYF.

J is TRBJ2-7 and V is TRBV11-2, with D perhaps matching TRBD2 (7 bases). CDR1 and CDR2 from the germline V gene are SGHAT and FQNNGV. The CDR3 contains 15 residues. The V end was cut by 0 bases, the J end by 3 bases, with 12 bases between. CDR3 protein: CASSLEGGLHYEQYF. The CDR3 DNA reads as TGTGCCAGCAGCTTAGAAGGGGGACTACACTACGAGCAGTACTTC.

The chain employs TRBV27 and TRBJ2-7; the match to TRBD1 covers 11 bases. V gave up 6 bases and J gave up 1 base; unmatched junction bases: 2. The CDR3 is made up of 14 amino acids. Germline V gene lookup returns CDR1 MNHEY and CDR2 SMNVEV (reference sequence). In DNA, the CDR3 is TGTGCCAGCAGGGGGGACAGGGGGTCCTACGAGCAGTACTTC. It codes for CASRGDRGSYEQYF.

The chain links TRBV4-3 to TRBJ2-5; D is possibly TRBD2 (6 bases). This CDR3 contains 14 residues. Germline V gene sequence: CDR1 LGHNA, CDR2 YSLEER. The V gene lost 1 base and the J gene lost 5 bases, with 11 bases spanning the gap. This CDR3 reads CASSQAEAGETQYF. CDR3 bases: TGCGCCAGCAGCCAAGCTGAGGCGGGGGAGACCCAGTACTTC.

This chain connects TRBV6-4 to TRBJ2-7, with TRBD1 identical over 7 bases. The CDR3 loop spans 15 amino acids. Germline CDR1 reads MRHNA; CDR2 reads SNTAGT. Unmatched junction bases numbered 11, after V lost 6 bases and J lost 3 bases. The chain's CDR3 is CASSPGTAPVYEQYF. The DNA for the CDR3 is TGTGCCAGCAGCCCCGGGACAGCGCCCGTCTACGAGCAGTACTTC.

The chain employs TRBV9 and TRBJ2-2, with 9 bases aligning to TRBD1. The germline V gene encodes CDR1 SGDLS and CDR2 YYNGEE. The CDR3 is 16 amino acids. With V trimmed by 2 bases and J by 5 bases, 7 bases remained unmatched. In nucleotides, the CDR3 is TGTGCCAGCAGCGTGGGGGACAGGGTTTGGACCGGGGAGCTGTTTTTT. As protein: CASSVGDRVWTGELFF.

The V and J genes are TRBV6-6 and TRBJ2-7; D remains ambiguous. The CDR3 contains 13 residues. In germline, CDR1 is MNHNY, CDR2 SVGAGI (reference sequence). V was clipped by 7 bases and J by 2 bases, with 12 bases between them. The DNA for the CDR3 is TGTGCCAGCACCCCAGGTACCACCTACGAGCAGTACTTC. It encodes CASTPGTTYEQYF.

This rearrangement joins TRBV7-7 to TRBJ1-1; no reliable D call. Germline CDR1 and CDR2: SSHAT and FNYEAQ (reference sequence). This CDR3 is 13 amino acids long. The V gene lost 5 bases and the J gene lost 1 base, with 8 bases spanning the gap. CDR3 loop: CASSPSGNTEAFF. The CDR3 DNA is TGTGCCAGCAGCCCCTCAGGGAACACTGAAGCTTTCTTT.

J is TRBJ2-7 and V is TRBV14; 10 nucleotides agree with TRBD1. The V segment lost 4 bases and the J segment 4 bases; nucleotides outside the gene matches: 7. This CDR3 is 15 amino acids long. From germline, CDR1 is SGHDN and CDR2 FVKESK. The CDR3 nucleotides read TGTGCCAGCAGCCGGGCCGGGACAGGGGTATACGAGCAGTACTTC. This translates into CASSRAGTGVYEQYF.

Points on this clone: Other DNA sequences in this specimen translate into the identical CDR3. The chain employs TRBV7-9 and TRBJ1-2; TRBD1 matches 8 bases. Per the germline V gene, CDR1 is SEHNR and CDR2 is FQNEAQ (reference sequence). V was clipped by 5 bases and J by 3 bases; unmatched bases: 5. This CDR3 spans 14 amino acids. DNA for the CDR3: TGTGCCAGCAGCCTCGGACAGGGTGACTATGGCTACACCTTC. Translated: CASSLGQGDYGYTF.

CDR3 region: CASSLGVAGTYEQYF. The CDR3 nucleotides read TGTGCCAGCAGCTTAGGTGTAGCAGGGACCTACGAGCAGTACTTC. The V gene is TRBV11-2, the J gene TRBJ2-7; possible D gene TRBD1, 5 bases. Germline V gives CDR1 SGHAT, CDR2 FQNNGV. The CDR3 is 15 residues long. V lost 1 base and J 2 bases, leaving 12 bases between the germline ends. Full variable domain (missing parts from reference TRBV11-2 and TRBJ2-7): EAGVAQSPRYKIIEKRQSVAFWCNPISGHATLYWYQQILGQGPKLLIQFQNNGVVDDSQLPKDRFSAERLKGVDSTLKIQPAKLEDSAVYLCASSLGVAGTYEQYFGPGTRLTVT.

To note about this clone: The junction and the germline gene differ at one end; a read error may be behind it. The V and J genes are TRBV7-7 and TRBJ2-5; weak D call: TRBD1 (6 bases). CDR3 length: 16 amino acids. The V gene's germline CDR1 is SSHAT and CDR2 FNYEAQ (reference sequence). The DNA for the CDR3 is TGTGCTAGCAGCCCTCGTTTGGGGGCGTACCAAGAGACCCAGTACTTC. This codes for CASSPRLGAYQETQYF.

The chain employs TRBV18 and TRBJ2-3; D might be TRBD2 (5 bases). Germline lookup yields CDR1 KGHSH and CDR2 LQKENI. Deletions cut 2 bases from V and 1 base from J, with 10 bases between. CDR3 length equals 15 residues. CDR3 in DNA: TGTGCCAGCTCACCATTTCCCGGGGGCACAGATACGCAGTATTTT. This gives the protein CASSPFPGGTDTQYF.

The sample holds a few counts of this clone. The chain employs TRBV10-3 and TRBJ2-5; D is possibly TRBD2 (6 bases). This CDR3 spans 13 amino acids. V was clipped by 5 bases and J by 5 bases, with 12 bases between them. CDR1 is ENHRY and CDR2 is SYGVKD in the germline V gene. The CDR3 coding sequence is TGTGCCATCAGTCCGACTAGACGGGAGACCCAGTACTTC. Amino acids: CAISPTRRETQYF.

The chain employs TRBV29-1 and TRBJ1-2; TRBD1 matches 7 bases. Germline-derived CDR1 and CDR2 are SQVTM and ANQGSEA. V was pared by 4 bases and J by 7 bases, with 12 bases of the junction left unmatched. The CDR3 sequence is 14 residues long. Here the CDR3 DNA reads TGCAGCGTTGCGACAGGGCAAACTCTTGGTGGCTACACCTTC. Its translation is CSVATGQTLGGYTF.

The V and J genes are TRBV7-3 and TRBJ1-1, with D possibly matching TRBD1 (5 bases). From germline, CDR1 is SGHTA and CDR2 FQGTGA. This CDR3 comprises 14 residues. Trimming took off 8 bases at V and 7 bases at J, with 20 bases between the two ends. The CDR3 reads CASAKGEATSEAFF. The CDR3 DNA follows: TGTGCCAGCGCCAAAGGGGAGGCCACGAGTGAAGCTTTCTTT.

This chain connects TRBV7-8 to TRBJ1-5; D possibly corresponds to TRBD1 (6 bases). The germline V gene has CDR1 SGHVS and CDR2 FQNEAQ. The CDR3 has 13 residues. The ends were cut back, 1 base at V and 7 bases at J, with 8 bases in the middle. CDR3 sequence: CASSLDREQPQHF. The CDR3 bases are TGTGCCAGCAGCTTAGACAGGGAACAGCCCCAGCATTTT.

The chain recombines TRBV4-3 with TRBJ2-1, with D possibly matching TRBD2 (5 bases). V lost 0 bases and J 3 bases, leaving 9 bases between the germline ends. Germline V gives CDR1 LGHNA, CDR2 YSLEER. The CDR3 runs 15 residues. CDR3 nucleotide sequence: TGCGCCAGCAGCCAAGATTTGAGCGGCTACAATGAGCAGTTCTTC. Protein product: CASSQDLSGYNEQFF.

V and J are TRBV18 and TRBJ2-1; 10 bases are shared with TRBD2. CDR1 is KGHSH, CDR2 LQKENI, per germline. The length of the CDR3 is 20 residues. Trimming took 3 bases from V and 1 from J; bases not matched to a gene: 15. The CDR3 DNA reads as TGTGCCAGCTCACCCCCAAGTAGAGTTAGCGGGGGGATTTCCTACAATGAGCAGTTCTTC. This encodes CASSPPSRVSGGISYNEQFF.

The chain is built from TRBV6-5 and TRBJ1-2, with D perhaps matching TRBD1 (6 bases). There are 15 residues in the CDR3. Between the trimmed V and J ends, which lost 6 bases and 5 bases, there was a span of 19 bases. The germline gives CDR1 MNHEY, CDR2 SVGAGI. CDR3 bases: TGTGCCAGCAGGCACGAGGGGGGGCCCTCATATGGCTACACCTTC. It translates to CASRHEGGPSYGYTF.

This chain uses TRBV6-1 with TRBJ2-7; D remains ambiguous. Germline assignment: CDR1 MNHNS and CDR2 SASEGT. The CDR3 has 13 amino acids. V was cut by 3 bases and J by 0 bases, with 6 bases left in between. The chain's CDR3 is CASSDGGSYEQYF. CDR3 nucleotide sequence: TGTGCCAGCAGTGACGGCGGCTCCTACGAGCAGTACTTC.

This sequence joins TRBV9 and TRBJ2-7; the match to TRBD1 covers 10 bases. The V gene end was trimmed by 0 bases and the J gene end by 5 bases; junction bases not matched to a gene: 5. Germline V CDR1 and CDR2: SGDLS, YYNGEE. The CDR3 contains 15 residues. This chain's CDR3 is CASSVGPGTGDEQYF. The CDR3 DNA sequence: TGTGCCAGCAGCGTAGGGCCCGGGACAGGGGACGAGCAGTACTTC.

V is TRBV29-1 and J is TRBJ2-3; TRBD2 matches 11 bases. The V gene's germline CDR1 is SQVTM and CDR2 ANQGSEA. CDR3 length equals 15 residues. V gave up 7 bases and J gave up 1 base; unmatched junction bases: 7. In DNA form, the CDR3 reads TGCAGCGCGGATGGGACTAGCGGACGCACAGATACGCAGTATTTT. Translated, it gives CSADGTSGRTDTQYF.

The rearrangement joins TRBV5-4 to TRBJ1-6; 7 nucleotides match TRBD1. Germline V lookup: CDR1 SGHNT, CDR2 YYREEE (reference sequence). This CDR3 region has 15 residues. The V gene end was trimmed by 4 bases and the J gene end by 3 bases; junction bases not matched to a gene: 4. Here the CDR3 reads CASSPGQNYNSPLHF. The CDR3 DNA reads as TGTGCCAGCAGCCCGGGACAGAACTATAATTCACCCCTCCACTTT.